This TCR beta chain was sequenced in a study of cytomegalovirus exposure and HLA in healthy donors. PCR was performed using 60 Vbeta and 13 Jbeta primers. Using immunoSEQ multiplex PCR, the repertoire was profiled, and TCRdb retains in-frame clones only, with some absent. The table shows more than 100,000 clones, with roughly three quarters occurring only once. This sequence originates from a young woman in good health and CMV-seronegative. Sequenced material: PBMCs.

The CDR3 here is CASSPLGGSGVDTQYF. CDR3 nucleotides: TGCGCCAGCAGCCCCCTGGGCGGGAGTGGGGTAGATACGCAGTATTTT. The gene calls are TRBV4-1 and TRBJ2-3; 7 bases line up with TRBD2. CDR3 length: 16 amino acids. J lost 5 bases, V lost 4 bases, and 12 bases had no gene match. Germline values: CDR1 MGHRA, CDR2 YSYEKL.